The clone carrying this TCR beta chain was detected only once. These data are taken from a study of blood T cell repertoires in COVID-19. Across the study: The United States, Italy and Spain supplied acute and convalescent COVID-19 samples.

Patients in Seattle were enrolled during active infection, then followed longitudinally. Per the original methods: Reference gene primers were amplified, and this amplification served to estimate nucleated cell counts. Clones were read by immunoSEQ multiplex PCR, and TCRdb kept only the in-frame ones, dropping some. Clone size and V and J calls were adopted from that table, with D and trimming inferred from the DNA. Seen here are 200,000 or so clones, about four fifths observed once, and the top ten hold 12%. This CDR3 is built from 19 residues. J lost 0 bases, V lost 2 bases, and 9 bases had no gene match. Germline V gives CDR1 MNHNS, CDR2 SASEGT.

The chain combines TRBV6-1 with TRBJ2-1, with 11 nucleotides matching TRBD2. The clonotype was recovered from a woman older than 75 with COVID-19, enrolled during active disease. Sequencing was carried out using peripheral blood. The CDR3 bases are TGTGCCAGCAGTGAAAGGTGGGCTAGCGGGAGGCACTCCTACAATGAGCAGTTCTTC. Its protein product is CASSERWASGRHSYNEQFF.